Listed below are T cell receptor beta chains from one sample, sequenced in a study of blood T cells in healthy people across ages. A single record per CDR3 protein comes from TCRdb applying MiXCR to the 5' RACE reads. The sample shows roughly 800,000 distinct CDR3 sequences, around a quarter of them seen only once. In addition, the sample was reused for a study of T cells of mothers and their children.

Sequenced input: blood. These receptors all come from a boy younger than 18 in good health. Each CDR3 is given with its conserved first and last residue.

CDR3 protein: CASSPDPSGGYDEQFF
J gene: TRBJ2-1
V gene: TRBV5-1
CDR3 length: 16

CDR3 protein: CASSLNGVSYNEQFF
J gene: TRBJ2-1
V gene: TRBV6-5
CDR3 length: 15

CDR3 protein: CASTRGNSPLHF
J gene: TRBJ1-6
V gene: TRBV2
CDR3 length: 12

CDR3 protein: CASILSGGGFGEQYF
J gene: TRBJ2-7
V gene: TRBV6-1
CDR3 length: 15

CDR3 protein: CASSLRERAQETQYF
J gene: TRBJ2-5
V gene: TRBV5-1
CDR3 length: 15

CDR3 protein: CASSSYRERGQPQHF
J gene: TRBJ1-5
V gene: TRBV11-2
CDR3 length: 15

CDR3 protein: CSAYHLETDTQYF
J gene: TRBJ2-3
V gene: TRBV20-1
CDR3 length: 13

CDR3 protein: CASSWGQGGPEAFF
J gene: TRBJ1-1
V gene: TRBV12-3/TRBV12-4
CDR3 length: 14

CDR3 protein: CATSDTDTQYF
J gene: TRBJ2-3
V gene: TRBV24-1
CDR3 length: 11

CDR3 protein: CASSYSGQEETQYF
J gene: TRBJ2-5
V gene: TRBV6-5
CDR3 length: 14

CDR3 protein: CASSAGIGNIQYF
J gene: TRBJ2-4
V gene: TRBV2
CDR3 length: 13

CDR3 protein: CASNRDRATYGYTF
J gene: TRBJ1-2
V gene: TRBV6-6
CDR3 length: 14

CDR3 protein: CASSKKDRAYNEQFF
J gene: TRBJ2-1
V gene: TRBV10-1
CDR3 length: 15

CDR3 protein: CASSPQGYSNQPQHF
J gene: TRBJ1-5
V gene: TRBV27
CDR3 length: 15

CDR3 protein: CASSSPTRDTQYF
J gene: TRBJ2-3
V gene: TRBV7-2
CDR3 length: 13

CDR3 protein: CASSSRGTVYGYTF
J gene: TRBJ1-2
V gene: TRBV7-9
CDR3 length: 14

CDR3 protein: CASGLGDRVYGGYTF
J gene: TRBJ1-2
V gene: TRBV12-5
CDR3 length: 15

CDR3 protein: CASSRSRLAGGPPQETQYF
J gene: TRBJ2-5
V gene: TRBV4-1
CDR3 length: 19

CDR3 protein: CASSQDRGRAYEQYF
J gene: TRBJ2-7
V gene: TRBV4-2
CDR3 length: 15

CDR3 protein: CASKGTSGDNEQFF
J gene: TRBJ2-1
V gene: TRBV28
CDR3 length: 14

CDR3 protein: CASTDRGANIQYF
J gene: TRBJ2-4
V gene: TRBV3-1
CDR3 length: 13

CDR3 protein: CASSWTAASYEQYF
J gene: TRBJ2-7
V gene: TRBV5-1
CDR3 length: 14

CDR3 protein: CSVGAGDPGANVLTF
J gene: TRBJ2-6
V gene: TRBV29-1
CDR3 length: 15

CDR3 protein: CASSLAQGPTVF
J gene: TRBJ1-1
V gene: TRBV12-3/TRBV12-4
CDR3 length: 12

CDR3 protein: CSARTAYSYEQYF
J gene: TRBJ2-7
V gene: TRBV20-1
CDR3 length: 13

CDR3 protein: CASSPPWGRGIDNEQFF
J gene: TRBJ2-1
V gene: TRBV12-3/TRBV12-4
CDR3 length: 17

CDR3 protein: CASSYTRLAGDYEQYF
J gene: TRBJ2-7
V gene: TRBV6-5
CDR3 length: 16